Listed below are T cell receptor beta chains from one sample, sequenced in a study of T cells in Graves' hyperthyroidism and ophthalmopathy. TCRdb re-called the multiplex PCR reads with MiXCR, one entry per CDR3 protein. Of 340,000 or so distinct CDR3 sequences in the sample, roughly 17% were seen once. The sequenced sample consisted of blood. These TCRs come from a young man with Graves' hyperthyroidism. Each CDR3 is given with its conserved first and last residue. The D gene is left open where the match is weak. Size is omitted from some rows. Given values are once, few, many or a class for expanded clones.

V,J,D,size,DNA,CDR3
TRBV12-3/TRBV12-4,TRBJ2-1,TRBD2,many,TGTGCCAGCAGTTTCCTATCGGGACTAGGTAGCTATGAGCAGTTCTTC,CASSFLSGLGSYEQFF
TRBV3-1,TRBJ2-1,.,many,TGTGCCAGCAGATACCTTAATCAGGAGCAGTTCTTC,CASRYLNQEQFF
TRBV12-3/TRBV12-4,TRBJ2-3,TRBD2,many,TGTGCCAGCAGTTTAGGGACTAGCGAGTATTTT,CASSLGTSEYF
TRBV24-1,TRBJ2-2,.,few,TGTGCCACCAGTGCGCCAGCTAACACCGGGGAGCTGTTTTTT,CATSAPANTGELFF
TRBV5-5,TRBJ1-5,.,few,TGTGCCAGCAGCTACTCAAGCAATCAGCCCCAGCATTTT,CASSYSSNQPQHF
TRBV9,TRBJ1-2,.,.,TGTGCCAGCAGCGTAGTCCGTGGTCAGGACGGCTACACCTTC,CASSVVRGQDGYTF
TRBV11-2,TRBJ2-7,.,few,TGTGCCAGCAGCTTATGGAGCTACGAGCAGTACTTC,CASSLWSYEQYF
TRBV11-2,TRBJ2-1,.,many,TGTGCCAGCAGCCGGGGGATCGTCAATGAGCAGTTCTTC,CASSRGIVNEQFF
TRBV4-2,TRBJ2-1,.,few,TGTGCCAGCAGCCAATTCGGGGAGGCCGCAGAGCAGTTCTTC,CASSQFGEAAEQFF
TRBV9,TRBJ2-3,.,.,TGTGCCAGCAGTCCCGGGAACCGGGATACGCAGTATTTT,CASSPGNRDTQYF
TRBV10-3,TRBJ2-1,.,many,TGTGCCATCAGTGAAAGAGTGGATGAGCAGTTCTTC,CAISERVDEQFF
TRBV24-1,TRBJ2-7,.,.,TGTGCCACCAGTGACACCCTCGACCCTTTGTGCGAGCAGTACTTC,CATSDTLDPLCEQYF
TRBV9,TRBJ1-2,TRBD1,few,TGTGCCAGCAGCGTAAGGACAGGGTATAATGGCTACACCTTC,CASSVRTGYNGYTF
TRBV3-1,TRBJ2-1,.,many,TGTGCCAGCAGCCGGGAGACGAGTGAGCAGTTCTTC,CASSRETSEQFF
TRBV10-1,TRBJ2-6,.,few,TGCGCCAGCGGCTCACCCGGGGCCAACGTCCTGACTTTC,CASGSPGANVLTF
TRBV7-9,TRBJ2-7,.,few,TGTGCCAGCAGCTTAGCGGGCCAGCCCGCCTCAGGGGAGCAGTACTTC,CASSLAGQPASGEQYF
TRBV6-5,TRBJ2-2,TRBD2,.,TGTGCCAGCAGTTACTCGTCGGGAGGACCCACCGGGGAGCTGTTTTTT,CASSYSSGGPTGELFF
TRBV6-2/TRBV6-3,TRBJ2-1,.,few,TGTGCCACCCCAGGGGCAGGGGACGACAATGAGCAGTTCTTC,CATPGAGDDNEQFF
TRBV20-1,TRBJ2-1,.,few,TGCAGTGCCACAGGGCGACTGTTATACAATGAGCAGTTCTTC,CSATGRLLYNEQFF
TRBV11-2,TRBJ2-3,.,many,TGTGCCAGCAGCTTCGAGGACGACACAGATACGCAGTATTTT,CASSFEDDTDTQYF
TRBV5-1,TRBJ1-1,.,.,TGCGCCAGCAGCTTGGACGGTTCTAAAGCGGGCACTGAAGCTTTCTTT,CASSLDGSKAGTEAFF
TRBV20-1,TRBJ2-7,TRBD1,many,TGCAGTGCTAGAGATCAACAGGGGGCCTTCGAGCAGTACTTC,CSARDQQGAFEQYF
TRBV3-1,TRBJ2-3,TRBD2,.,TGTGCCAGCAGCCTCAGACGTACTAGCGGGAGGGCAGATACGCAGTATTTT,CASSLRRTSGRADTQYF
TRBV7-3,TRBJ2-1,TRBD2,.,TGTGCCAGCAGCTTACTCGGGCGGAGCGGGGGTCTTTACAATGAGCAGTTCTTC,CASSLLGRSGGLYNEQFF
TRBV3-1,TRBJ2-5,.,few,TGTGCCAGCGGCCAAGATGGTACGAGGGTCGACTTC,CASGQDGTRVDF
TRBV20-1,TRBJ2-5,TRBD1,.,TGCAGTGCTAGAGGACAGGGTCCGGAGACCCAGTACTTC,CSARGQGPETQYF
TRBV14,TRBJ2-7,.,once,TGTGCCAGCAGCTTTGAGGGGTTGCCCTACGAGCAGTACTTC,CASSFEGLPYEQYF
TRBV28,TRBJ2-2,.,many,TGTGCCAGCAGTGTACTAGTTTCCACCGGGGAGCTGTTTTTT,CASSVLVSTGELFF
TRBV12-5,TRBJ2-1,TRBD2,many,TGTGCTAGTGGTTTGGAACCTAGCGGGAGAATCGTTCGTGAGCAGTTCTTC,CASGLEPSGRIVREQFF
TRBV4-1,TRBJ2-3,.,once,TGCGCCAGCAGCCACCTGGGACTGGGCACAGATACGCAGTATTTT,CASSHLGLGTDTQYF
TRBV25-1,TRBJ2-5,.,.,TGTGCCAGCACCTCAACAGGATCCGAGACCCAGTACTTC,CASTSTGSETQYF
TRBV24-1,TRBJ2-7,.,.,TGTGCCACCAGTGAAGCCCCGACTAGCGAGCAGTACTTC,CATSEAPTSEQYF
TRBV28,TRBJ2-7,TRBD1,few,TGTGCCAGCAACGACAGGGCTGGTTACGAGCAGTACTTC,CASNDRAGYEQYF
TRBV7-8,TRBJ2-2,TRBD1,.,TGTGCCAGCAGCTTAGCGAGGGGGCCCGGGGAGCTGTTTTTT,CASSLARGPGELFF
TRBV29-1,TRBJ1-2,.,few,TGCAGCGTTGGACAGGCGGTCAACTATGGCTACACCTTC,CSVGQAVNYGYTF
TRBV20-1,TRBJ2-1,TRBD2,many,TGCAGTGCTAGGTCCCAGCGGGTAGCGGGAGTCGACAATGAGCAGTTCTTC,CSARSQRVAGVDNEQFF
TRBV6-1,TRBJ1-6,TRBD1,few,TGTGCCAGCAGAGGAATCAGGGGGTCCAATTCACCCCTCCACTTT,CASRGIRGSNSPLHF
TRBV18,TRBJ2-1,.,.,TGTGCCAGCTCACTTGGGACCCCGAGGAATGAGCAGTTCTTC,CASSLGTPRNEQFF
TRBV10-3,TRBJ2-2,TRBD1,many,TGTGCCATCAGTGAGTCGGACAGGGACACCGGGGAGCTGTTTTTT,CAISESDRDTGELFF
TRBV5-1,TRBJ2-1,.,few,TGCGCCAGCAGCAAGCTTGGACAACTCCGGGGCAATGAGCAGTTCTTC,CASSKLGQLRGNEQFF
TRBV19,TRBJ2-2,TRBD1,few,TGTGCCAGTAGTATAGCGGTAAGGGGGCTGAACCTAGGACAGGCCGGGGAGCTGTTTTTT,CASSIAVRGLNLGQAGELFF
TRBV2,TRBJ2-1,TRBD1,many,TGTGCCAGCAGTGCGACAGGGTACGAGCAGTTCTTC,CASSATGYEQFF
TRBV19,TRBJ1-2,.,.,TGTGCCAGTAGTAGGTCGTTGGAAGATGGCTACACCTTC,CASSRSLEDGYTF
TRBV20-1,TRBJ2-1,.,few,TGCAGTGCCGCCCCGAAAGCTTCTACCCTCCAGCAGTTCTTC,CSAAPKASTLQQFF
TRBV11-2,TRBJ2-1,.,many,TGTGCCAGCAGCTTAGCGGGAGTCGAAAATGAGCAGTTCTTC,CASSLAGVENEQFF
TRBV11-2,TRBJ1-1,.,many,TGTGCCAGCAGCTTAGTGGGTAACACTGAAGCTTTCTTT,CASSLVGNTEAFF
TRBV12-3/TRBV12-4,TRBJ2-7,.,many,TGTGCCAGCAGTTTGTACGGGGAAAGCTCCTACGAGCAGTACTTC,CASSLYGESSYEQYF
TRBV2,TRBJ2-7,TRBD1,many,TGTGCCAGCAGGGGAACAGGGGCCCCGACCTACGAGCAGTACTTC,CASRGTGAPTYEQYF
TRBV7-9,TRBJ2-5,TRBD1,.,TGTGCCAGCAGCTTAATGACAGGGGAAGAGACCCAGTACTTC,CASSLMTGEETQYF
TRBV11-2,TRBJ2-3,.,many,TGTGCCAGCAGCCTACGGGACGGGCGCACAGATACGCAGTATTTT,CASSLRDGRTDTQYF
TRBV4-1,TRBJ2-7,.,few,TGCGCCAGCAGCCAAGATGGAGGGAGCTACGAGCAGTACTTC,CASSQDGGSYEQYF
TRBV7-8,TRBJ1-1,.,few,TGTGCCAGCAGCTTAGTGGGCAAGGAAGCTTTCTTT,CASSLVGKEAFF
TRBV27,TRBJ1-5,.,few,TGTGCCAGCAGTTTATGGGTCGGGGACAACCAGCCCCAGCATTTT,CASSLWVGDNQPQHF
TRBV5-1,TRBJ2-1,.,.,TGCGCCAGCAGCTTGACTTCCATGGGGAGTGAGCAGTTCTTC,CASSLTSMGSEQFF
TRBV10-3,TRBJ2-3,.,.,TGTGCCATCAGTGACCCCACTAAGCGGGTTACCATAATAGATACGCAGTATTTT,CAISDPTKRVTIIDTQYF
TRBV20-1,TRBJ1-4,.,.,TGCAGTGCCCCCCCCTGGGACGCGGATGAAAAACTGTTTTTT,CSAPPWDADEKLFF
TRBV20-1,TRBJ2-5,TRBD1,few,TGCAGTGCTAGAGATGTGGGGACAGGCCATAGGGTGGTAGAGACCCAGTACTTC,CSARDVGTGHRVVETQYF